Given below is one T cell receptor beta chain in context. It lacks a known antigen. No much larger clone exists at a distance of one base, and base qualities are not known. This specimen comes from a study of glioma-infiltrating T cells after dendritic cell vaccination (dated by TCRdb to about 2016). About the study as a whole: The cohort comprised about 15 glioblastoma patients from Phase I and II dendritic cell vaccination trials, 9 newly diagnosed and 6 with recurrent disease. Between about 2003 and 2012, patients were given autologous tumor lysate-pulsed dendritic cell vaccination. The vaccine consisted of monocyte-derived dendritic cells cultured less than 9 days with IL-4 and GM-CSF, then pulsed overnight with autologous tumor lysate. Patients received three intradermal dendritic cell vaccine injections at biweekly intervals in the arm below the axilla. Deep sequencing of TCR beta CDR3 regions was used to quantify tumor-infiltrating lymphocyte content and compare tumor and blood repertoires in dendritic cell-vaccinated glioblastoma patients. Survival after dendritic cell vaccination was correlated with TCR sequencing metrics such as TIL content and the overlap between tumor and blood repertoires.

Patients were selected on the basis of adequate residual fresh-frozen tumor tissue and more than two years of available survival data. An isocitrate dehydrogenase mutation was not carried by any of the glioblastoma patients, although molecular status was otherwise variable. PBMC were collected before vaccination, two weeks after the third vaccination, and at tumor progression when it occurred. The Qiagen DNeasy Blood extraction Kit was used for extraction of genomic DNA. Using the immunoSEQ assay, TCRB CDR3 regions were amplified from 2 micrograms of genomic DNA, or from all available DNA when less than that was on hand. Multiplex PCR used 60 forward primers for TCR V beta segments and 13 reverse primers for J beta segments. Synthetic control templates were spiked into each sample at limiting dilution to estimate reads per starting template. Reads of 87 bp were generated by sequencing on the Illumina HiSeq System. The original pipeline was this. To remove PCR and sequencing errors, closely related sequences were merged with a nearest neighbor algorithm. TCR overlap was defined as the percentage of unique tumor TCR beta sequences that were also present in the same patient's peripheral blood. TCRdb took over this immuneACCESS table, retaining in-frame rearrangements with V and J assigned. Such tables are incomplete; in checked studies, under half of the missing clones stem from an unresolved V gene, and the remainder is unexplained. V and J calls and clone size follow that table, whereas D and trimming were derived from the DNA. For this sample the table gives roughly 20,000 clones, of which around 79% were detected only once. About 34% of the sample lies in the top ten.

Findings and caveats that apply to the study as a whole: TCR clonality showed no direct relationship with survival, which suggests that a diverse polyclonal response may be important. The cohort was small and heterogeneous, and full blood and tumor sets were available for few patients, with initial-recurrent tumor pairs available for even fewer patients. The response model built on TCR overlap across three groups was characterized as speculative, with prospective validation still needed. After dendritic cell vaccination, a higher estimated pretreatment TIL content predicted longer time to progression and overall survival.

The CDR3, cysteine through phenylalanine, is 19 amino acids long. Here the CDR3 DNA is all that survives: 57 bases in frame from base 1. The germline ends are 27 bases apart after V is trimmed by 7 bases and J by 1 base. According to the germline V gene, CDR1 reads SNHLY and CDR2 reads FYNNEI. This sequence uses TRBV2 and TRBJ2-3; TRBD1 is perhaps the D gene, given 6 matching bases. The receptor was isolated from a human donor with glioblastoma. The specimen comprised blood, sampled before dendritic cell vaccination. CDR3 protein: CASMVGKQGTSWGTDTQYF. The DNA reads TGTGCCAGCATGGTTGGTAAACAGGGAACCTCTTGGGGCACAGATACGCAGTATTTT.